These 19 T cell receptor beta chains came from one sample sequenced in a study of PD-1 blockade in classical Hodgkin lymphoma. TCRdb's copy holds only in-frame clones and misses some; the assay was immunoSEQ multiplex PCR. The data show roughly 20,000 clones, 65% to 80% seen once. Time point noted: cycle 4 day 1 (C4D1), after 6 weeks of nivolumab. Every one of the patients relapsed after autologous stem cell transplantation (brentuximab vedotin exposure was variable). It was by magnetic negative selection that CD4+ T cells were purified from thawed PBMCs. Sequenced here: CD4+ T cells from blood, sampled before the fourth cycle of nivolumab. The receptor source for this set is a human donor with classical Hodgkin lymphoma.

The rearrangement joins TRBV6-6 to TRBJ1-1, with D unresolved. V lost 4 bases and J lost 5, with 17 bases in between. This CDR3 region has 15 residues. Germline V gene data show CDR1 as MNHNY and CDR2 as SVGAGI (reference sequence). CDR3 coding DNA: TGTGCCAGCAGTTCAATGTGGGGTGCGGGGACTGAAGCTTTCTTT. It codes for CASSSMWGAGTEAFF.

This clone was picked up one time. V and J are TRBV10-3 and TRBJ1-2, with no clear D. Per the germline V gene, CDR1 is ENHRY and CDR2 is SYGVKD. The V and J ends lost 4 bases and 2 bases respectively, with 14 bases between them. There are 15 residues in the CDR3. CDR3 DNA sequence: TGTGCCATCAGTGTTGCGGGCAGCCCAAACTATGGCTACACCTTC. Residues: CAISVAGSPNYGYTF.

This sequence joins TRBV5-1 and TRBJ1-6; no definite D call. The CDR3 length is 15 residues. In germline, CDR1 is SGHRS, CDR2 YFSETQ. The ends were cut back, 7 bases at V and 7 bases at J, with 18 bases in the middle. The chain's CDR3 is CASRREELRNSPLHF. DNA of the CDR3: TGCGCCAGCCGACGAGAGGAACTACGCAATTCACCCCTCCACTTT.

The chain joins TRBV28 to TRBJ2-3; tentative D call: TRBD1 (5 bases). The germline V gene has CDR1 MDHEN and CDR2 SYDVKM. Trimming removed 6 bases from V and 4 bases from J, with 14 bases in between. This CDR3 is 14 amino acids long. CDR3 sequence reads: CASSLGGAADTQYF. In DNA form, the CDR3 reads TGTGCCAGCAGCTTGGGTGGGGCCGCAGATACGCAGTATTTT.

This sequence joins TRBV5-6 and TRBJ2-3; D call uncertain. Germline values: CDR1 SGHDT, CDR2 YYEEEE. This CDR3 has 13 residues. V lost 5 bases, J lost 0 bases, and 7 bases lay in between. CDR3 region: CASRGLSTDTQYF. The CDR3 DNA reads as TGTGCCAGCAGGGGGTTGAGCACAGATACGCAGTATTTT.

A single count supports this clone. The CDR3 loop is CASSLSVSGTAVGYTF. The CDR3 DNA sequence: TGCGCCAGCAGCTTGTCAGTGTCTGGGACAGCGGTTGGCTACACCTTC. The chain combines TRBV5-1 with TRBJ1-2, with 7 bases aligning to TRBD1. With V trimmed by 1 base and J by 7 bases, 13 bases remained unmatched. Per the germline V gene, CDR1 is SGHRS and CDR2 is YFSETQ. This CDR3 has 16 amino acids. Drawing the rest from reference TRBV5-1 and TRBJ1-2, the complete variable domain is KAGVTQTPRYLIKTRGQQVTLSCSPISGHRSVSWYQQTPGQGLQFLFEYFSETQRNKGNFPGRFSGRQFSNSRSEMNVSTLELGDSALYLCASSLSVSGTAVGYTFGSGTRLTVV.

This clone was detected a few times. This sample includes further DNA sequences coding for the same CDR3. CDR3 region: CASSDRGYGYTF. The CDR3 bases are TGTGCCAGCAGCGACAGGGGCTATGGCTACACCTTC. The rearrangement uses TRBV5-4 and TRBJ1-2; TRBD1 aligns across 8 bases. Trimming removed 4 bases from V and 4 bases from J; junction bases left unmatched: 0. Germline CDR1 reads SGHNT; CDR2 reads YYREEE (reference sequence). CDR3 length: 12 amino acids.

For this clone: It may be a read error: a sequence one base away is much more abundant. This same CDR3 is encoded by further DNA sequences in the sample. V is TRBV2 and J is TRBJ2-7; TRBD1 matches 8 bases. The junction had 2 bases not matched to a gene; V was cut back by 3 bases and J by 1 base. The CDR3 contains 14 residues. The germline V gene has CDR1 SNHLY and CDR2 FYNNEI. CDR3 in amino acids: CASSDQGASYEQYF. CDR3 DNA sequence: TGTGCCAGCAGTGACCAGGGGGCGTCCTACGAGCAGTACTTC. The whole variable domain, remainder taken from reference TRBV2 and TRBJ2-7, is EPEVTQTPSHQVTQMGQEVILRCVPISNHLYFYWYRQILGQKVEFLVSFYNNEISEKSEIFDDQFSVERPDGSNFTLKIRSTKLEDSAMYFCASSDQGASYEQYFGPGTRLTVT.

The chain is built from TRBV15 and TRBJ1-2; D is undetermined. V dropped 0 bases and J dropped 8 bases, with 13 bases sitting between them. This CDR3 is 14 amino acids long. Germline CDR1 is LNHNV and CDR2 is YYDKDF (reference sequence). CDR3 nucleotides: TGTGCCACCAGCAGAGACGTCCGTTTAGCAGGCTACACCTTC. Its translation: CATSRDVRLAGYTF.

V usage is TRBV19 and J usage is TRBJ1-1; a possible D gene is TRBD1 (6 bases). Germline V gene data show CDR1 as LNHDA and CDR2 as SQIVND (reference sequence). The CDR3 runs 15 residues. V was cut by 5 bases and J by 6 bases, with 19 bases left in between. The DNA for the CDR3 is TGTGCCAGTAGTGTATCCGAGGGGGGCAGGGCTGAAGCTTTCTTT. It specifies CASSVSEGGRAEAFF.

This clone has just a few counts. V gene TRBV11-2 combines with J gene TRBJ1-1; TRBD1 agrees at 7 bases. Germline V gene data show CDR1 as SGHAT and CDR2 as FQNNGV. V gave up 2 bases and J gave up 2 bases; unmatched junction bases: 8. The CDR3 spans 16 residues. Written as DNA, the CDR3 is TGTGCCAGCAGCTTATATCTCGGACAGGTCAACACTGAAGCTTTCTTT. It is translated as CASSLYLGQVNTEAFF.

The gene calls are TRBV7-2 and TRBJ2-1; possibly TRBD2 for D (6 bases). Trimming took off 2 bases at V and 4 bases at J, with 12 bases between the two ends. The CDR3 spans 15 residues. The germline V gene has CDR1 SGHTA and CDR2 FQGNSA. The CDR3 loop reads CASSLNLANYNEQFF. The CDR3 DNA follows: TGTGCCAGCAGCTTAAACCTAGCGAATTACAATGAGCAGTTCTTC.

This chain uses TRBV19 with TRBJ2-7, with 10 bases that match TRBD1. V lost 5 bases, J lost 3 bases, and 7 bases stayed unmatched. This CDR3 has 15 amino acids. CDR1 is LNHDA and CDR2 is SQIVND in the germline V gene (reference sequence). The CDR3 DNA sequence: TGTGCCAGTAGTTTGGCGGGGACAGGGGTCTACGAGCAGTACTTC. Translating it yields CASSLAGTGVYEQYF.

The V gene is TRBV5-8, the J gene TRBJ2-3; D remains unclear. Between the trimmed V and J ends, which lost 1 base and 1 base, there was a span of 10 bases. CDR1 and CDR2 from the germline V gene are SGHTS and YDEGEE. The CDR3 totals 15 residues. CDR3 residues: CASSLMGVGTDTQYF. CDR3 bases: TGTGCCAGCAGCTTGATGGGCGTCGGCACAGATACGCAGTATTTT.

The chain has TRBV2 and TRBJ1-2; D not resolved. Germline lookup yields CDR1 SNHLY and CDR2 FYNNEI. The V end lost 8 bases, the J end lost 1 base, and 11 bases lay between the germline ends. This CDR3 region has 13 residues. The CDR3 coding sequence is TGTGCCAGCGAAGGCAGGAGTAACTATGGCTACACCTTC. Translation gives CASEGRSNYGYTF.

J is TRBJ1-4 and V is TRBV27; D not resolved. Germline V gene data show CDR1 as MNHEY and CDR2 as SMNVEV (reference sequence). The length of the CDR3 is 14 residues. The V and J ends lost 3 bases and 5 bases respectively, with 10 bases between them. This CDR3 reads CASSLTRRNEKLFF. CDR3 DNA sequence: TGTGCCAGCAGTTTGACAAGGCGGAATGAAAAACTGTTTTTT.

The chain has TRBV30 and TRBJ2-7, with no clear D. From germline, CDR1 is GTSNPN and CDR2 SVGIG (reference sequence). Trimming shortened V by 3 bases and J by 10 bases, and 16 bases separated the two germline ends. The CDR3 has 12 residues. The CDR3 DNA reads TGTGCCTGGAGCCGATACCCAGGTAGTCAGTACTTC. Amino acid sequence: CAWSRYPGSQYF.

Only one count was recorded for this clone. The chain couples TRBV4-3 to TRBJ2-7, with D unclear. The V gene's germline CDR1 is LGHNA and CDR2 YSLEER. V lost 0 bases and J 1 base, leaving 7 bases between the germline ends. This CDR3 is built from 14 residues. The CDR3 spells CASSQDPGSYEQYF. In DNA, the CDR3 is TGCGCCAGCAGCCAAGATCCAGGTTCCTACGAGCAGTACTTC.

Only a few counts were recorded for this clone. This chain uses TRBV19 with TRBJ1-5; 9 bases are a match to TRBD1. The CDR3 spans 16 residues. The ends lost 10 bases at V and 0 bases at J; junction bases unmatched: 10. CDR1 and CDR2 (germline): LNHDA, SQIVND (reference sequence). Here the CDR3 DNA reads TGTGCCACTGACAGGGGGGCGGGTTATAGCAATCAGCCCCAGCATTTT. Amino acid sequence: CATDRGAGYSNQPQHF.